This T cell receptor (beta chain) is drawn from a study of blood T cell repertoires in COVID-19. At the level of the study: The study drew acute and convalescent COVID-19 samples from the United States, Italy and Spain. In each case, the material was cDNA or gDNA derived from T cells, B-cell-depleted T cells, or PBMCs.

How the authors handled the data: Scientists estimated how many nucleated cells there were by amplifying reference gene primers. The method was immunoSEQ multiplex PCR; TCRdb's version includes in-frame clones alone and lacks a portion of them. Clonal size and the V and J genes are those of that table, whereas D and trimming came from the DNA. The sample carries around 110,000 clones, just under 85% recorded once. Between the trimmed V and J ends, which lost 4 bases and 15 bases, there was a span of 25 bases. The germline gives CDR1 SGHDN, CDR2 FVKESK. There are 15 residues in the CDR3. The receptor was derived from a man between 65 and 85 years old with active or convalescent COVID-19. Sequencing input: peripheral blood. The genes are TRBV14 and TRBJ2-1; D is perhaps TRBD2 (5 bases). This CDR3 reads CASSPRHTSFQEVFF. The DNA for the CDR3 is TGTGCCAGCAGCCCAAGGCATACGTCCTTTCAGGAGGTGTTCTTC.